The text below deals with one TCR beta chain. Its antigen is still unknown. Sequencing used immunoSEQ multiplex PCR; TCRdb keeps in-frame clones, though not all of them. This table has 120,000 or so clones, less than 95% appearing once. V dropped 0 bases and J dropped 8 bases, with 10 bases sitting between them. Germline V CDR1 and CDR2: LNHNV, YYDKDF (reference sequence). The CDR3 totals 13 residues. The data stem from a study of T cell responses to AZD1222 COVID-19 vaccine. Study conclusions and caveats: Clonal diversity may have been underestimated, and the donors were mostly white British, with more females than males. Vaccine-related CD4 TCRs covered spike, predominating at 160-218 and 743-854.

The chain employs TRBV15 and TRBJ1-1; TRBD1 might be the D (5 bases). The receptor's source is an adult in good health. The input for sequencing was peripheral blood, taken on day 0 of MenACWY control vaccination. CDR3 sequence reads: CATSRDLGGEAFF. The CDR3 DNA reads as TGTGCCACCAGCAGAGATCTTGGGGGAGAAGCTTTCTTT.